Shown below are 25 T cell receptor beta chains from a single sample sequenced in a study of shared clonotypes between healthy human individuals. The assay was immunoSEQ multiplex PCR, and TCRdb's table has in-frame clones only and misses some. This table has about 1.1 million clones, about four fifths appearing once. The sample taken for sequencing was memory CD4+ T cells from PBMCs. Subset indicated: CD45RA-negative fraction. The receptors were gathered from a man aged 18 to 35 in good health. Some clones in this sample may be carry-over from other donors' samples.

The chain has TRBV11-2 and TRBJ2-7; D may be TRBD2 (6 bases). V lost 3 bases, J lost 0 bases, and 15 bases lay in between. The CDR3 consists of 16 residues. Germline V gene sequence: CDR1 SGHAT, CDR2 FQNNGV. CDR3 DNA sequence: TGTGCCAGCAGCTTGGGACTTGCCACCTCCTCCTACGAGCAGTACTTC. Translated, it gives CASSLGLATSSYEQYF. The full variable domain, rest sourced from reference TRBV11-2 and TRBJ2-7, is EAGVAQSPRYKIIEKRQSVAFWCNPISGHATLYWYQQILGQGPKLLIQFQNNGVVDDSQLPKDRFSAERLKGVDSTLKIQPAKLEDSAVYLCASSLGLATSSYEQYFGPGTRLTVT.

The gene calls are TRBV9 and TRBJ2-7; no clear D gene. Trimming pared 3 bases from V and 5 bases from J, leaving 15 bases between. Germline loops: CDR1 SGDLS, CDR2 YYNGEE. The CDR3 runs to 14 residues. CDR3 sequence reads: CASSAESWTNEQYF. For the CDR3, the DNA is TGTGCCAGCAGCGCCGAAAGTTGGACCAACGAGCAGTACTTC.

Details on this clone: Distinct nucleotide sequences in the sample also encode this CDR3. The rearrangement uses TRBV28 and TRBJ1-5; 10 nucleotides line up with TRBD1. Trimming removed 6 bases from V and 5 bases from J; junction bases left unmatched: 7. CDR1 MDHEN and CDR2 SYDVKM come from the germline V gene. The CDR3 length is 15 residues. The CDR3 nucleotides are TGTGCCAGCAGCCCTCGGGACAGGGGTGATCAGCCCCAGCATTTT. Encoded protein: CASSPRDRGDQPQHF.

CDR3 DNA: TGTGCCAGCAGCTTAGCGTCCGGAGGGACTGAAGCTTTCTTT. Residues: CASSLASGGTEAFF. J is TRBJ1-1 and V is TRBV7-9, with D hard to call. Germline V gene lookup returns CDR1 SEHNR and CDR2 FQNEAQ (reference sequence). V gave up 0 bases and J gave up 5 bases, with 10 bases separating them. The CDR3 covers 14 residues.

V usage is TRBV5-4 and J usage is TRBJ2-7; D possibly corresponds to TRBD1 (6 bases). This CDR3 has 14 amino acids. V was cut by 3 bases and J by 3 bases, with 13 bases left in between. Germline lookup yields CDR1 SGHNT and CDR2 YYREEE (reference sequence). DNA for the CDR3: TGTGCCAGCAGCTCCTGGACAGACGGCTACGAGCAGTACTTC. Its protein product is CASSSWTDGYEQYF.

Only a few counts were recorded for this clone. The V and J genes are TRBV29-1 and TRBJ1-5; 9 bases fit TRBD1. Per germline, CDR1 SQVTM and CDR2 ANQGSEA. The CDR3 sequence is 14 residues long. The junction had 7 bases not matched to a gene; V was cut back by 6 bases and J by 4 bases. The CDR3, as DNA: TGCAGCGTCGCTATCGGACAGGGGAATCAGCCCCAGCATTTT. This gives the protein CSVAIGQGNQPQHF.

This clone has at least ten counts. V is TRBV27 and J is TRBJ2-1; no clear D gene. Germline V lookup: CDR1 MNHEY, CDR2 SMNVEV (reference sequence). CDR3 length equals 15 residues. The V gene lost 2 bases and the J gene lost 7 bases, with 15 bases spanning the gap. CDR3 amino acids: CASSLIELGSNEQFF. In DNA form, the CDR3 reads TGTGCCAGCAGTTTAATAGAGTTGGGATCGAATGAGCAGTTCTTC.

This chain links TRBV30 with TRBJ1-5; the match to TRBD1 covers 7 bases. The CDR3 runs 15 residues. Germline values: CDR1 GTSNPN, CDR2 SVGIG (reference sequence). The junction had 11 bases not matched to a gene; V was cut back by 3 bases and J by 6 bases. The CDR3 bases are TGTGCCTGGAGCCTAGGGAGGGGGCAGGGTCAGCCCCAGCATTTT. This translates into CAWSLGRGQGQPQHF.

The J gene is TRBJ2-5, the V gene TRBV10-3, with a weak D call TRBD1 (6 bases). The germline V and J ends were trimmed by 11 bases and 5 bases, with 15 bases remaining between them. This CDR3 has 12 amino acids. Looked up from germline, CDR1 is ENHRY and CDR2 is SYGVKD. Here the CDR3 DNA reads TGTGCCGCCGGAACAGGGATGGAGACCCAGTACTTC. It encodes CAAGTGMETQYF.

The rearrangement links TRBV28 to TRBJ1-5; 7 nucleotides align to TRBD1. The V gene end was trimmed by 3 bases and the J gene end by 3 bases; junction bases not matched to a gene: 8. The CDR3 contains 16 residues. Germline lookup yields CDR1 MDHEN and CDR2 SYDVKM. As DNA, the CDR3 is TGTGCCAGCAGTTTTTTGGCTAGGGGGCTCAATCAGCCCCAGCATTTT. It translates to CASSFLARGLNQPQHF.

The chain recombines TRBV18 with TRBJ2-1; 8 bases are a match to TRBD2. Germline V gives CDR1 KGHSH, CDR2 LQKENI. The CDR3 extends over 17 amino acids. V was pared by 2 bases and J by 2 bases, with 8 bases of the junction left unmatched. CDR3 amino acids: CASSPRAPGGPYNEQFF. The CDR3 bases are TGTGCCAGCTCACCAAGGGCTCCGGGAGGGCCCTACAATGAGCAGTTCTTC.

The V and J genes are TRBV4-2 and TRBJ2-4; a possible D gene is TRBD2 (5 bases). Germline loops: CDR1 LGHNA, CDR2 YNFKEQ. The CDR3 length is 14 residues. V shed 1 base and J shed 3 bases, with 7 bases lying between them. The CDR3 here is CASSQAEGKNIQYF. The CDR3 nucleotides read TGTGCCAGCAGCCAAGCTGAGGGCAAAAACATTCAGTACTTC.

V gene TRBV29-1 combines with J gene TRBJ2-7, with D perhaps TRBD1 (6 bases). Germline assignment: CDR1 SQVTM and CDR2 ANQGSEA. CDR3 length: 11 residues. Trimming stripped 8 bases from V and 5 bases from J, with 13 bases between. The CDR3 protein is CSHRVYNEQYF. The CDR3 nucleotides are TGCAGCCACAGGGTGTACAACGAGCAGTACTTC.

The V gene is TRBV5-1, the J gene TRBJ2-2; D gene ambiguous. CDR1 SGHRS and CDR2 YFSETQ come from the germline V gene. The CDR3 has 12 residues. Trimming took off 4 bases at V and 6 bases at J, with 7 bases between the two ends. The CDR3 coding sequence is TGCGCCAGCAGCCGTCACGCCGGGGAGCTGTTTTTT. This encodes CASSRHAGELFF.

This chain connects TRBV5-8 to TRBJ2-5; a possible D gene is TRBD1 (6 bases). The J call is in doubt because the DNA end fits TRBJ2-7 better. The V gene's germline CDR1 is SGHTS and CDR2 YDEGEE. The CDR3 length is 13 residues. The CDR3: CASSLGTVYEQYF. The CDR3 bases are TGTGCCAGCAGCTTGGGGACAGTCTACGAGCAGTACTTC.

In nucleotides, the CDR3 is TGTGCCAGTATTGGCCGGCTGGGGACTGGAAACACCATATATTTT. Protein product: CASIGRLGTGNTIYF. The rearrangement joins TRBV19 to TRBJ1-3; D unresolved. Trimming cost V 7 bases and J 2 bases, with 15 bases left between them. Germline values: CDR1 LNHDA, CDR2 SQIVND (reference sequence). This CDR3 comprises 15 residues. Supplemented by reference TRBV19 and TRBJ1-3, the full variable domain reads DGGITQSPKYLFRKEGQNVTLSCEQNLNHDAMYWYRQDPGQGLRLIYYSQIVNDFQKGDIAEGYSVSREKKESFPLTVTSAQKNPTAFYLCASIGRLGTGNTIYFGEGSWLTVV.

J is TRBJ2-5 and V is TRBV5-1; D might be TRBD2 (6 bases). CDR3 length: 14 residues. Trimming cost V 6 bases and J 4 bases, with 16 bases left between them. Germline values: CDR1 SGHRS, CDR2 YFSETQ. The CDR3 here is CASTSGSGGETQYF. CDR3 nucleotide sequence: TGCGCCAGCACTTCGGGCTCCGGGGGAGAGACCCAGTACTTC.

V usage is TRBV5-8 and J usage is TRBJ1-1, with TRBD1 identical over 9 bases. Germline CDR1 and CDR2: SGHTS and YDEGEE. Germline trimming cut 4 bases from V and 4 bases from J; bases unmatched to any gene: 17. The CDR3 spans 18 residues. The CDR3 coding sequence is TGTGCCAGCAGCCCAACCAAAAGGACAGGGGCTTCAAGCACTGAAGCTTTCTTT. Residues: CASSPTKRTGASSTEAFF.

This rearrangement joins TRBV11-2 to TRBJ2-5; TRBD2 is a possible D gene (7 bases). Germline V gene data show CDR1 as SGHAT and CDR2 as FQNNGV. With 0 bases removed from V and 5 bases from J, the gap between germline ends came to 16 bases. This CDR3 comprises 16 residues. In DNA, the CDR3 is TGTGCCAGCAGCTTAGATCGTGGGGGGGCGTCGGAGACCCAGTACTTC. Translated, it gives CASSLDRGGASETQYF.

About this clone: Other DNA sequences within the sample encode an identical CDR3. This rearrangement joins TRBV5-1 to TRBJ2-3; TRBD2 aligns across 8 bases. Unmatched junction bases numbered 0, after V lost 0 bases and J lost 0 bases. The V gene's germline CDR1 is SGHRS and CDR2 YFSETQ. The length of the CDR3 is 15 residues. The CDR3 loop is CASSLASGSTDTQYF. The CDR3 bases are TGCGCCAGCAGCTTGGCTAGCGGGAGCACAGATACGCAGTATTTT.

Comments on this clone: Other nucleotide sequences from this sample produce the same CDR3. The chain employs TRBV2 and TRBJ1-5, with TRBD1 matching 9 bases. V was clipped by 5 bases and J by 7 bases; unmatched bases: 6. The CDR3 consists of 14 residues. Germline V lookup: CDR1 SNHLY, CDR2 FYNNEI. CDR3 in amino acids: CASSPDRGNQPQHF. CDR3 bases: TGTGCCAGCAGTCCTGACAGGGGGAACCAGCCCCAGCATTTT. The full variable domain, rest sourced from reference TRBV2 and TRBJ1-5, is EPEVTQTPSHQVTQMGQEVILRCVPISNHLYFYWYRQILGQKVEFLVSFYNNEISEKSEIFDDQFSVERPDGSNFTLKIRSTKLEDSAMYFCASSPDRGNQPQHFGDGTRLSIL.

This chain connects TRBV6-5 to TRBJ1-2; D may be TRBD1 (5 bases). CDR1 is MNHEY, CDR2 SVGAGI, per germline. CDR3 size: 14 residues. The V end was cut by 5 bases, the J end by 0 bases, with 10 bases between. CDR3 DNA sequence: TGTGCCAGCAGTCCGACAGCTACTAACTATGGCTACACCTTC. Residues: CASSPTATNYGYTF.

The gene calls are TRBV5-1 and TRBJ1-1; 10 nucleotides line up with TRBD1. V was pared by 4 bases and J by 1 base, with 7 bases of the junction left unmatched. The CDR3 extends over 16 amino acids. The germline gives CDR1 SGHRS, CDR2 YFSETQ. CDR3 coding DNA: TGCGCCAGCAGCGACCTGACAGGGGGCAAGAACACTGAAGCTTTCTTT. This sequence encodes CASSDLTGGKNTEAFF.

This clone has just a few counts. This rearrangement joins TRBV25-1 to TRBJ1-1; 7 nucleotides match TRBD1. Germline V gene sequence: CDR1 MGHDK, CDR2 SYGVNS. This CDR3 region has 14 residues. The junction had 15 bases not matched to a gene; V was cut back by 7 bases and J by 10 bases. DNA of the CDR3: TGTGCCAGCATCAACCCTGGACAGGCTGGTGTAGCTTTCTTT. Translating gives CASINPGQAGVAFF.

V gene TRBV19 combines with J gene TRBJ1-2, with 9 positions matching TRBD1. The trim removed 4 bases at V and 4 bases at J, leaving 10 bases unmatched. The CDR3 loop spans 16 amino acids. Germline CDR1 LNHDA, CDR2 SQIVND (reference sequence). For the CDR3, the DNA is TGTGCCAGTAGTAAGTCTACAGGGGGCGGAGGCTATGGCTACACCTTC. Encoded protein: CASSKSTGGGGYGYTF.